The 30 T cell receptor beta chains reported below all come from one sample, sequenced in a study of T cells in Graves' hyperthyroidism and ophthalmopathy. Amplification of TCR beta CDR3 regions used RNA as the template. The HTBI primer set drove a first-round RT-PCR of the TCR CDR3. A single record per CDR3 protein comes from TCRdb applying MiXCR to the multiplex PCR reads. Among hundreds of thousands of distinct CDR3 sequences listed, roughly 14% were seen once. Material for sequencing was blood. These receptors were taken from a woman aged 45 to 65 with Graves' ophthalmopathy.

This clonotype occurred many times. The V call is TRBV27, the J call TRBJ2-3, with TRBD1 identical over 7 bases. The germline V gene encodes CDR1 MNHEY and CDR2 SMNVEV (reference sequence). The ends lost 1 base at V and 6 bases at J; junction bases unmatched: 10. The CDR3 runs 16 residues. The CDR3 loop is CASSLFWTGGTDTQYF. In nucleotides, the CDR3 is TGTGCCAGCAGTTTATTTTGGACAGGCGGAACGGATACGCAGTATTTT.

This clonotype occurred a few times. The chain has TRBV12-3 or TRBV12-4 and TRBJ2-5; 7 bases are shared with TRBD2. V gave up 6 bases and J gave up 7 bases; unmatched junction bases: 17. The CDR3 is 16 residues long. The DNA for the CDR3 is TGTGCCAGCAGCCGACCTAGCGGCCCTCTCGGGGGGACCCAGTACTTC. Translated: CASSRPSGPLGGTQYF.

This clonotype was recorded at least ten times. This sequence joins TRBV7-9 and TRBJ2-7, with D perhaps matching TRBD2 (5 bases). The CDR3 loop spans 13 amino acids. Germline CDR1 and CDR2: SEHNR and FQNEAQ (reference sequence). Trimming shortened V by 5 bases and J by 9 bases, and 17 bases separated the two germline ends. In DNA form, the CDR3 reads TGTGCCAGCAGCCCTTCGGGGTCCGGTGTGCAGTACTTC. The encoded protein is CASSPSGSGVQYF.

In this sample, this clonotype turned up many times. The chain joins TRBV28 to TRBJ2-5; D is possibly TRBD2 (6 bases). The CDR3 is 15 residues long. Trimming left V 3 bases short and J 1 base short, with 12 bases between. Germline V gene data show CDR1 as MDHEN and CDR2 as SYDVKM. The CDR3 loop reads CASSFILGGQETQYF. The CDR3 region has the DNA TGTGCCAGCAGTTTTATCTTGGGGGGCCAAGAGACCCAGTACTTC.

This clonotype was picked up many times. The chain uses TRBV6-1 and TRBJ2-7; 7 bases are shared with TRBD2. The CDR3 sequence is 15 residues long. Per the germline V gene, CDR1 is MNHNS and CDR2 is SASEGT. The ends lost 1 base at V and 3 bases at J; junction bases unmatched: 6. The CDR3 protein is CASSEGAGAFYEQYF. CDR3 nucleotide sequence: TGTGCCAGCAGTGAAGGGGCGGGAGCGTTCTACGAGCAGTACTTC.

The rearrangement uses TRBV4-3 and TRBJ2-1; no clear D gene. The V end lost 2 bases, the J end lost 8 bases, and 10 bases lay between the germline ends. The germline V gene has CDR1 LGHNA and CDR2 YSLEER. The length of the CDR3 is 13 residues. CDR3 in amino acids: CASSQTWTDEQFF. CDR3 nucleotides: TGCGCCAGCAGCCAAACCTGGACCGATGAGCAGTTCTTC.

Ten or more counts support this clonotype. The V call is TRBV20-1, the J call TRBJ2-7, with D tentatively TRBD1 or TRBD2 (5 bases each). The CDR3 has 13 residues. The germline V gene has CDR1 DFQATT and CDR2 SNEGSKA (reference sequence). The V end lost 7 bases, the J end lost 9 bases, and 22 bases lay between the germline ends. CDR3 loop: CSGRTKEGDRQYF. CDR3 coding DNA: TGCAGTGGAAGAACGAAAGAGGGAGACAGGCAGTACTTC.

This clonotype was counted many times. The gene calls are TRBV13 and TRBJ1-1; D gene ambiguous. The germline CDR1 and CDR2 sequences are PRHDT and FYEKMQ (reference sequence). V lost 2 bases and J 4 bases, leaving 14 bases between the germline ends. The CDR3 sequence is 15 residues long. CDR3 sequence reads: CASSLRDSDITEAFF. The DNA for the CDR3 is TGTGCCAGCAGCTTAAGGGATTCGGATATCACTGAAGCTTTCTTT.

This chain links TRBV7-6 with TRBJ1-4; 10 bases match TRBD1. The CDR3 totals 15 residues. The junction had 5 bases not matched to a gene; V was cut back by 5 bases and J by 5 bases. Germline loops: CDR1 SGHVS, CDR2 FNYEAQ. The CDR3 loop reads CASSPPDRGNEKLFF. The CDR3 region has the DNA TGTGCCAGCAGCCCCCCGGACAGGGGGAATGAAAAACTGTTTTTT.

This clonotype has just a few counts. The CDR3 DNA is TGTGCCAGCACCCGGGGGAACCAGCCCCAGCATTTT. Translated: CASTRGNQPQHF. The V and J genes are TRBV28 and TRBJ1-5, with a possible D match to TRBD1 (5 bases). V was trimmed by 7 bases and J by 7 bases, leaving 11 bases between them. Germline V gene data show CDR1 as MDHEN and CDR2 as SYDVKM. The CDR3 sequence is 12 residues long.

J is TRBJ2-3 and V is TRBV4-3; possible D gene TRBD2, 6 bases. CDR3 length: 15 amino acids. Germline V gene sequence: CDR1 LGHNA, CDR2 YSLEER. Trimming stripped 0 bases from V and 0 bases from J, with 7 bases between. CDR3 amino acids: CASSQERDSTDTQYF. CDR3 nucleotides: TGCGCCAGCAGCCAAGAGCGGGACAGCACAGATACGCAGTATTTT.

V gene TRBV14 combines with J gene TRBJ1-2, with D perhaps matching TRBD1 (5 bases). V was cut by 1 base and J by 0 bases, with 15 bases left in between. The V gene's germline CDR1 is SGHDN and CDR2 FVKESK. This CDR3 has 17 residues. The CDR3 sequence is CASSQGQGSISNYGYTF. CDR3 DNA sequence: TGTGCCAGCAGCCAAGGGCAGGGTTCGATCTCTAACTATGGCTACACCTTC.

This chain connects TRBV19 to TRBJ1-4; maybe TRBD1 (5 bases). This CDR3 is 14 amino acids long. Trimming took 5 bases from V and 5 from J, leaving 12 bases between them. The germline V gene encodes CDR1 LNHDA and CDR2 SQIVND (reference sequence). The DNA of the CDR3 is TGTGCCAGTAGTCTCAGACAGAAAAATGAAAAACTGTTTTTT. It yields the protein CASSLRQKNEKLFF.

This clonotype was recorded a few times. V and J are TRBV10-3 and TRBJ1-1; perhaps TRBD1 as D (6 bases). Germline CDR1 ENHRY, CDR2 SYGVKD. The CDR3 has 16 residues. Trimming stripped 1 base from V and 0 bases from J, with 12 bases between. The CDR3 here is CAISEYGGLLNTEAFF. CDR3 bases: TGTGCCATCAGTGAGTATGGGGGGCTATTGAACACTGAAGCTTTCTTT.

This clonotype was picked up many times. The genes are TRBV3-1 and TRBJ2-7; unclear D gene. Trimming left V 1 base short and J 4 bases short, with 11 bases between. The CDR3 is 14 residues long. The germline V gene encodes CDR1 LGHDT and CDR2 YNNKEL (reference sequence). For the CDR3, the DNA is TGTGCCAGCAGCCAAGTGGGCAGAGATTACGAGCAGTACTTC. Residues: CASSQVGRDYEQYF.

For the CDR3, the DNA is TGTGCCACCAGCAGAGTTCTATCCTATGGCTACACCTTC. Amino acids: CATSRVLSYGYTF. V gene TRBV15 combines with J gene TRBJ1-2; D uncertain. Germline V gene lookup returns CDR1 LNHNV and CDR2 YYDKDF (reference sequence). The CDR3 contains 13 residues. Trimming pared 1 base from V and 4 bases from J, leaving 7 bases between.

This chain joins TRBV5-1 and TRBJ2-1; the D gene could be TRBD1 or TRBD2 (5 bases each). Trimming removed 2 bases from V and 6 bases from J, with 18 bases in between. Germline V gene sequence: CDR1 SGHRS, CDR2 YFSETQ. CDR3 size: 16 residues. The chain's CDR3 is CASSFVRDGWINEQFF. The CDR3 bases are TGCGCCAGCAGCTTCGTCCGGGACGGGTGGATCAATGAGCAGTTCTTC.

In this sample, this clonotype turned up a few times. The chain couples TRBV6-2 or TRBV6-3 to TRBJ2-7; no clear D gene. Germline V gene sequence: CDR1 MNHEY, CDR2 SVGEGT. The CDR3 spans 14 residues. The V gene lost 5 bases and the J gene lost 6 bases, with 17 bases spanning the gap. In DNA form, the CDR3 reads TGTGCCAGCAGTCGAACCGCTGGGTTATCCGAGCAGTACTTC. It encodes CASSRTAGLSEQYF.

This clonotype appeared many times. The V and J genes are TRBV28 and TRBJ1-5, with TRBD1 identical over 7 bases. This CDR3 is built from 13 residues. Germline values: CDR1 MDHEN, CDR2 SYDVKM. The CDR3 is CVTGTGENQPQHF. Written as DNA, the CDR3 is TGTGTTACGGGCACAGGGGAGAATCAGCCCCAGCATTTT.

Ten or more counts support this clonotype. The V call is TRBV15, the J call TRBJ1-1; D gene ambiguous. This CDR3 has 14 amino acids. The V gene lost 0 bases and the J gene lost 5 bases, with 10 bases spanning the gap. Per germline, CDR1 LNHNV and CDR2 YYDKDF (reference sequence). This CDR3 reads CATSRDKGPTEAFF. DNA of the CDR3: TGTGCCACCAGCAGAGATAAGGGCCCGACTGAAGCTTTCTTT.

The V and J genes are TRBV5-1 and TRBJ2-3; TRBD1 might be the D (5 bases). Germline CDR1 reads SGHRS; CDR2 reads YFSETQ. V shed 4 bases and J shed 2 bases, with 11 bases lying between them. The CDR3 totals 14 residues. In DNA, the CDR3 is TGCGCCAGCAGCCCCCCGGACATCACAGATACGCAGTATTTT. Its translation is CASSPPDITDTQYF. The full variable domain, its missing parts supplied by reference TRBV5-1 and TRBJ2-3, is KAGVTQTPRYLIKTRGQQVTLSCSPISGHRSVSWYQQTPGQGLQFLFEYFSETQRNKGNFPGRFSGRQFSNSRSEMNVSTLELGDSALYLCASSPPDITDTQYFGPGTRLTVL.

This clonotype has a count of ten or more. V usage is TRBV20-1 and J usage is TRBJ2-3, with 8 bases that match TRBD2. The CDR3 consists of 15 residues. Germline V gene lookup returns CDR1 DFQATT and CDR2 SNEGSKA (reference sequence). With 6 bases clipped from V and 0 bases from J, the junction kept 8 bases outside the gene matches. CDR3 in amino acids: CSADPGTRSTDTQYF. CDR3 in DNA: TGCAGTGCGGATCCCGGGACTAGAAGCACAGATACGCAGTATTTT.

This clonotype was observed at least ten times. The rearrangement links TRBV18 to TRBJ1-2; D uncertain. Germline V gives CDR1 KGHSH, CDR2 LQKENI. The CDR3 runs 16 residues. The ends were cut back, 4 bases at V and 0 bases at J, with 15 bases in the middle. CDR3 nucleotide sequence: TGTGCCAGCTCACAGTTGAACACATTACCTAACTATGGCTACACCTTC. It specifies CASSQLNTLPNYGYTF.

This clonotype was counted a few times. A junction boundary mismatches the germline segment, possibly from a read error. The chain joins TRBV7-7 to TRBJ2-6; the D call may be TRBD1 or TRBD2 (5 bases each). Germline V gene data show CDR1 as SSHAT and CDR2 as FNYEAQ (reference sequence). This CDR3 has 16 residues. The CDR3 DNA sequence: TGTGCTAGCAGCAAGACCGGGACCTCTGGGGCCAACGTCCTGACTTTC. This gives the protein CASSKTGTSGANVLTF.

This clonotype was counted between two and nine times. J is TRBJ2-5 and V is TRBV5-5; D is possibly TRBD1 or TRBD2 (5 bases each). Between the trimmed V and J ends, which lost 1 base and 3 bases, there was a span of 13 bases. Germline CDR1 reads SGHKS; CDR2 reads YYEKEE (reference sequence). This CDR3 region has 15 residues. In DNA, the CDR3 is TGTGCCAGCAGCTTGTTCCGGGGCCCAAAAGAGACCCAGTACTTC. This sequence encodes CASSLFRGPKETQYF.

Many counts were recorded for this clonotype. V usage is TRBV6-1 and J usage is TRBJ1-2; D is perhaps TRBD1 (5 bases). Per the germline V gene, CDR1 is MNHNS and CDR2 is SASEGT. The CDR3 is 13 residues long. V was clipped by 5 bases and J by 4 bases, with 11 bases between them. The CDR3 region has the DNA TGTGCCAGCAGTACAGGACAACTCTATGGCTACACCTTC. It codes for CASSTGQLYGYTF.

This chain uses TRBV7-3 with TRBJ2-3, with a tentative D call TRBD2 (6 bases). This CDR3 has 15 residues. CDR1 is SGHTA and CDR2 is FQGTGA in the germline V gene. Trimming left V 4 bases short and J 3 bases short, with 14 bases between. CDR3 nucleotides: TGTGCCAGCAGCTCGGGACTCCAAAGGACAGATACGCAGTATTTT. This sequence encodes CASSSGLQRTDTQYF.

This clonotype was observed at least ten times. This chain links TRBV9 with TRBJ2-7; 9 bases are a match to TRBD2. The CDR3 sequence is 14 residues long. The J segment lost 3 bases and the V segment lost 2 bases, leaving 3 bases of the junction unmatched. Germline V gene lookup returns CDR1 SGDLS and CDR2 YYNGEE. The CDR3 sequence: CASSVGSGSYEQYF. Here the CDR3 DNA reads TGTGCCAGCAGCGTCGGTAGCGGGAGCTACGAGCAGTACTTC.

This CDR3 is CASSLSTGNPYEQYF. The CDR3 DNA follows: TGTGCCAGCAGTTTATCGACAGGGAACCCCTACGAGCAGTACTTC. This sequence joins TRBV27 and TRBJ2-7, with 7 bases fitting TRBD1. The junction had 4 bases not matched to a gene; V was cut back by 0 bases and J by 2 bases. The germline V gene encodes CDR1 MNHEY and CDR2 SMNVEV (reference sequence). The CDR3 consists of 15 residues.

There are many counts of this clonotype. The chain couples TRBV12-3 or TRBV12-4 to TRBJ1-2; 7 bases match TRBD1. V trimming: 6 bases; J trimming: 2 bases; junction bases outside the gene matches: 3. CDR3 size: 13 residues. Here the CDR3 reads CASRGTENYGYTF. Here the CDR3 DNA reads TGTGCCAGCAGAGGGACAGAAAACTATGGCTACACCTTC.